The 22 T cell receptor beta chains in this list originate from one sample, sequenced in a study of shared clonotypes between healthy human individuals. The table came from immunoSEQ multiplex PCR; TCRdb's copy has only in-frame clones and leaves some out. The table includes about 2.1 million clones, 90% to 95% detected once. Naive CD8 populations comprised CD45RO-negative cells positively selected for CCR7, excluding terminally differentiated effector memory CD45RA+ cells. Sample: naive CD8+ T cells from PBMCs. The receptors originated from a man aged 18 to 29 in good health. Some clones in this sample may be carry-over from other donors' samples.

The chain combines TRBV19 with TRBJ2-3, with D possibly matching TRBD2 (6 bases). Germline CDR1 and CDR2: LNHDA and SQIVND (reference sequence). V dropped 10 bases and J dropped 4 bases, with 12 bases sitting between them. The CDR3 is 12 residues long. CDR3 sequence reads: CATMEGPDTQYF. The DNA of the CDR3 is TGTGCCACGATGGAGGGCCCAGATACGCAGTATTTT.

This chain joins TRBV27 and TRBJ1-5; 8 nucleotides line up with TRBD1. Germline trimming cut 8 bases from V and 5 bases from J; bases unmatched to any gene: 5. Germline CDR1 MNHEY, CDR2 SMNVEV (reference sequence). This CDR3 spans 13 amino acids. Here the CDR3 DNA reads TGTGCCAGCGGCAGGGGGCCCCATCAGCCCCAGCATTTT. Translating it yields CASGRGPHQPQHF.

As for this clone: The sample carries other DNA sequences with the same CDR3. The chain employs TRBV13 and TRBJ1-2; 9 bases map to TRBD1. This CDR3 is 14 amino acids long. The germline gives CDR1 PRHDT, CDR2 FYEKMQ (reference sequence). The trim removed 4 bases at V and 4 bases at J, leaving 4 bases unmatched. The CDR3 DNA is TGTGCCAGCAGCTCGGGACAGGGAGGCTATGGCTACACCTTC. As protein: CASSSGQGGYGYTF.

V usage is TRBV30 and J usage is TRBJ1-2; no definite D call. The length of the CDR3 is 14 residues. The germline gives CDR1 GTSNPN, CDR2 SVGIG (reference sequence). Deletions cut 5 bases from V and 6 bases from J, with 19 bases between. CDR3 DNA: TGTGCCTGGGATTATCGCGGGTCACCCCATGGCTACACCTTC. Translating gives CAWDYRGSPHGYTF.

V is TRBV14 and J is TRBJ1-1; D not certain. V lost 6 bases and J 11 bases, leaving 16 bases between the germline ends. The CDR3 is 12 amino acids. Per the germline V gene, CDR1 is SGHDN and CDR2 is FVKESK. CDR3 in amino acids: CASSTYSKVAFF. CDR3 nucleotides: TGTGCCAGCAGTACGTATTCCAAGGTTGCTTTCTTT.

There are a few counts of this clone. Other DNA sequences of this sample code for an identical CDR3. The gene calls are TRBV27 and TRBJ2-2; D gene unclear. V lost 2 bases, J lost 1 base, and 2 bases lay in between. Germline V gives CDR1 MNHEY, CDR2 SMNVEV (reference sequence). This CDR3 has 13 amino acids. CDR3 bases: TGTGCCAGCAGTTTAATGAACACCGGGGAGCTGTTTTTT. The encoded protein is CASSLMNTGELFF.

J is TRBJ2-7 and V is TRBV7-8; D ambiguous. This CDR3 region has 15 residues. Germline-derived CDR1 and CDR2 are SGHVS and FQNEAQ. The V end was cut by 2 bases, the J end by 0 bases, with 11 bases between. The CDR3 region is CASSLRVESSYEQYF. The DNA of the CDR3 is TGTGCCAGCAGCTTACGAGTTGAGAGCTCCTACGAGCAGTACTTC.

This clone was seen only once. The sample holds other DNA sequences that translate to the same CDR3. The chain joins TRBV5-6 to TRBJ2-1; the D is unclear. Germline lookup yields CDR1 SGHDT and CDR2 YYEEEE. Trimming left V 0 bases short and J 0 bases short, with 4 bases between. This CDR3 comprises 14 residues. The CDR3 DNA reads TGTGCCAGCAGCTTGGAGAGCTCCTACAATGAGCAGTTCTTC. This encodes CASSLESSYNEQFF.

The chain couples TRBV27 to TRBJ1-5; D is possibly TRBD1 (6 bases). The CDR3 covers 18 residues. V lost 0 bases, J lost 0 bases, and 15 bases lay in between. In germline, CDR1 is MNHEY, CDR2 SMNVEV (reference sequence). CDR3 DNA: TGTGCCAGCAGTTTATCGGAGGGGGAGGGGATTAGCAATCAGCCCCAGCATTTT. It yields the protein CASSLSEGEGISNQPQHF.

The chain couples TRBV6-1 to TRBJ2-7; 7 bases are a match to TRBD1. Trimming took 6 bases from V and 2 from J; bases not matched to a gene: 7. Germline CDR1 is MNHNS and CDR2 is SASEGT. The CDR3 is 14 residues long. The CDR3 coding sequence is TGTGCCAGCAGCGAGGGACAGCACACCTACGAGCAGTACTTC. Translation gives CASSEGQHTYEQYF.

The CDR3 reads CASSPQRGPTYEQYF. CDR3 DNA sequence: TGTGCCAGCAGCCCACAACGCGGACCGACCTACGAGCAGTACTTC. V is TRBV14 and J is TRBJ2-7; D remains ambiguous. Germline V CDR1 and CDR2: SGHDN, FVKESK. Deletions cut 4 bases from V and 2 bases from J, with 15 bases between. The CDR3 contains 15 residues.

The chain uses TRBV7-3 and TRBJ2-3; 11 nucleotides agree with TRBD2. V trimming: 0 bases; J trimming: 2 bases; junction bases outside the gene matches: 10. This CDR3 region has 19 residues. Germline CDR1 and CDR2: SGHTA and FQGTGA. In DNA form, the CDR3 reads TGTGCCAGCAGCTTAACTTCTCCGGTAGCGGGAGGGCCCACAGATACGCAGTATTTT. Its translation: CASSLTSPVAGGPTDTQYF.

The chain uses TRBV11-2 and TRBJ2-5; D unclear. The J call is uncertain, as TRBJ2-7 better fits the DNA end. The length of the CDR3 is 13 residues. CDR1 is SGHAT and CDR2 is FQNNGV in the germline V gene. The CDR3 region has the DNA TGTGCCAGCAGCCCCGGGTCTTCCTACGAGCAGTACTTC. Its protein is CASSPGSSYEQYF.

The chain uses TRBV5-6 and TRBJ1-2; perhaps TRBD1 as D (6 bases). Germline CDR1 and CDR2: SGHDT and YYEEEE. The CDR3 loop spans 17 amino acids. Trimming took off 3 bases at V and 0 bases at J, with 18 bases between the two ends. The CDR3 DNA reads TGTGCCAGCAGCTCTGCCCAAGGGACATATCCTAACTATGGCTACACCTTC. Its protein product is CASSSAQGTYPNYGYTF.

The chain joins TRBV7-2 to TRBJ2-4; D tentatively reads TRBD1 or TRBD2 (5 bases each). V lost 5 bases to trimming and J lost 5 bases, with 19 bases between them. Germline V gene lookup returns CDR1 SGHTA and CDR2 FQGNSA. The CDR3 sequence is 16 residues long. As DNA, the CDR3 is TGTGCCAGCAGCCCACGAATCCGGGACGGTGAAAACATTCAGTACTTC. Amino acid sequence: CASSPRIRDGENIQYF.

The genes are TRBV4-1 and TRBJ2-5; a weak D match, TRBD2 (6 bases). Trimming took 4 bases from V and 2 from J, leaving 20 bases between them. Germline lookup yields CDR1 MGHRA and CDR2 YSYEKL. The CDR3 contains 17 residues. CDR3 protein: CASSREKIGGRQETQYF. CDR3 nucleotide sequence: TGCGCCAGCAGCCGAGAGAAGATTGGGGGGAGACAAGAGACCCAGTACTTC.

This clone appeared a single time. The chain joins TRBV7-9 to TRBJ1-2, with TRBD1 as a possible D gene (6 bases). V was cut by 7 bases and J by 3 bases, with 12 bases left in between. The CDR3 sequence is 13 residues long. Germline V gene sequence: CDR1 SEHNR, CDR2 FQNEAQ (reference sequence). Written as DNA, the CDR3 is TGTGCCAGCAACGGACAGACAGACTATGGCTACACCTTC. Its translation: CASNGQTDYGYTF.

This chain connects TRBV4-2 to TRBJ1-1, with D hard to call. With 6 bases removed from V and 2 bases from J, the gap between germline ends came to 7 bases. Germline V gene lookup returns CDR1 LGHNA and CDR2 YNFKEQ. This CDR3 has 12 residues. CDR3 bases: TGTGCCAGCAGGCATTTCAACACTGAAGCTTTCTTT. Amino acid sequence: CASRHFNTEAFF.

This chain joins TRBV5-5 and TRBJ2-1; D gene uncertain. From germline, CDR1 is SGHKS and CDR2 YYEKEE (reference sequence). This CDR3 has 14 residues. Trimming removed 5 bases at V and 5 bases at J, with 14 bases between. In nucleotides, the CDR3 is TGTGCCAGCAGTCAGGATCGGCTAGACAATGAGCAGTTCTTC. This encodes CASSQDRLDNEQFF.

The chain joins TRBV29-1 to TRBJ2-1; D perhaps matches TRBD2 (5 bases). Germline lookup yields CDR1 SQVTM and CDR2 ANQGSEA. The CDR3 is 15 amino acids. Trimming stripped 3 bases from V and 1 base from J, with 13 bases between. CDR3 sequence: CSVESSGASYNEQFF. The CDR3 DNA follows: TGCAGCGTTGAGTCCAGCGGTGCTTCCTACAATGAGCAGTTCTTC.

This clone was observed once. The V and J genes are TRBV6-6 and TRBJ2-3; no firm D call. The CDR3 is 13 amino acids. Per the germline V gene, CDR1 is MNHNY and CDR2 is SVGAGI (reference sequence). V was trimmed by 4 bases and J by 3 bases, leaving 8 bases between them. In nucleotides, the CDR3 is TGTGCCAGCAGTTTGTCAGTGACAGATACGCAGTATTTT. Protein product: CASSLSVTDTQYF.

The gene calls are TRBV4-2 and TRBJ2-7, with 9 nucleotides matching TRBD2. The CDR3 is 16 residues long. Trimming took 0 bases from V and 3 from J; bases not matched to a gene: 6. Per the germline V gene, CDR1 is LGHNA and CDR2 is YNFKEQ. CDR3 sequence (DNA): TGTGCCAGCAGCCAAGAGGTAGCGGGAGAGGACTACGAGCAGTACTTC. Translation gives CASSQEVAGEDYEQYF.